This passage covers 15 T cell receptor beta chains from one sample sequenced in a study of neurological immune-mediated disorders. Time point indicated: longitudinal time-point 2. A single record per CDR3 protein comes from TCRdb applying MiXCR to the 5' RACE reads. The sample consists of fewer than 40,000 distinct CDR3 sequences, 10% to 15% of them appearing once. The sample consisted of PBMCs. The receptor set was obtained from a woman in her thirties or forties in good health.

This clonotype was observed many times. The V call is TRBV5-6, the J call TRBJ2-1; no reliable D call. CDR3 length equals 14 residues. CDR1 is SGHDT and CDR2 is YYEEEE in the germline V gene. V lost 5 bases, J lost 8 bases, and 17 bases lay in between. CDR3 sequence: CASRLQLETHEQFF. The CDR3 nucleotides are TGTGCCAGCAGGCTCCAACTGGAAACCCATGAGCAGTTCTTC.

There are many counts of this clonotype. The CDR3 nucleotides are TGTGCCAGCAGTGGGTCTGCAACACGGTATAGCAATCAGCCCCAGCATTTT. It codes for CASSGSATRYSNQPQHF. This rearrangement joins TRBV2 to TRBJ1-5; no clear D. The CDR3 consists of 17 residues. The V end lost 4 bases, the J end lost 0 bases, and 16 bases lay between the germline ends. Germline V gives CDR1 SNHLY, CDR2 FYNNEI. The full variable domain, completed using reference TRBV2 and TRBJ1-5, is EPEVTQTPSHQVTQMGQEVILRCVPISNHLYFYWYRQILGQKVEFLVSFYNNEISEKSEIFDDQFSVERPDGSNFTLKIRSTKLEDSAMYFCASSGSATRYSNQPQHFGDGTRLSIL.

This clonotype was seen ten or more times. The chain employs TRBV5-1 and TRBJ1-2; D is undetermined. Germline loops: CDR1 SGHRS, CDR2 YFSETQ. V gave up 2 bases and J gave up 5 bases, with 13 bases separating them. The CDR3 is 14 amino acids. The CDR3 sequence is CASSFRVPDYGYTF. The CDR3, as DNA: TGCGCCAGCAGCTTCCGCGTCCCGGATTATGGCTACACCTTC.

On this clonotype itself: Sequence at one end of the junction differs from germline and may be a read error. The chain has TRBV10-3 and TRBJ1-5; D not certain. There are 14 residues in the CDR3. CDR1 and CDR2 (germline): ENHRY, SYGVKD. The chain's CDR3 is CSISDGGGDQPQHF. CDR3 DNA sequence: TGTTCCATCAGTGATGGAGGTGGCGATCAGCCCCAGCATTTT.

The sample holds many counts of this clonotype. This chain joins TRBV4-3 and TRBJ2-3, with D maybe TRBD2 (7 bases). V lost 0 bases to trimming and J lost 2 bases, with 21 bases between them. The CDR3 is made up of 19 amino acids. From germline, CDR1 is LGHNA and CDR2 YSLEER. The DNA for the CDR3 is TGCGCCAGCAGCCAAGAAGAGGGGGGCCCCAGCGGGGTCACAGATACGCAGTATTTT. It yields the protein CASSQEEGGPSGVTDTQYF.

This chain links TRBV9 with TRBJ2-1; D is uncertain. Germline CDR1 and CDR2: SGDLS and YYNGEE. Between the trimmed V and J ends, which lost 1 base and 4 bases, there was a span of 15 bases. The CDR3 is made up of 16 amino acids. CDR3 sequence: CASSVLGLAPYNEQFF. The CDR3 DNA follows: TGTGCCAGCAGCGTATTAGGCCTCGCACCTTACAATGAGCAGTTCTTC.

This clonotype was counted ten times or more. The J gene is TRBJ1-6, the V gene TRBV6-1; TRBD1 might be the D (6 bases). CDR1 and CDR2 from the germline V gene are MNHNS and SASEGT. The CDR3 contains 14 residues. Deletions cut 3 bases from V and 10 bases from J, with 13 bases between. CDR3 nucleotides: TGTGCCAGCAGTGAGTCGGGGGCCGGGTCACCCCTCCACTTT. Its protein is CASSESGAGSPLHF.

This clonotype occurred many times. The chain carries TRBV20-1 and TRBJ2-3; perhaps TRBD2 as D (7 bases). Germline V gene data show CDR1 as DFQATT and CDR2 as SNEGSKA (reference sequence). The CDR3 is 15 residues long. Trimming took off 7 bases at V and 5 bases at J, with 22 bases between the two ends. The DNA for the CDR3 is TGCAGTGTTACGACTGCGGGGGCCGGGATAGATACGCAGTATTTT. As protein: CSVTTAGAGIDTQYF.

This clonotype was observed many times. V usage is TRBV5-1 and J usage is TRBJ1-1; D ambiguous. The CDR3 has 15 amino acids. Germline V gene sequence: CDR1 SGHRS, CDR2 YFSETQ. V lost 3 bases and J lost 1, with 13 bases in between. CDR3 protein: CASSSGPERNTEAFF. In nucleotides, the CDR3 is TGCGCCAGCAGCTCCGGGCCCGAGAGGAACACTGAAGCTTTCTTT.

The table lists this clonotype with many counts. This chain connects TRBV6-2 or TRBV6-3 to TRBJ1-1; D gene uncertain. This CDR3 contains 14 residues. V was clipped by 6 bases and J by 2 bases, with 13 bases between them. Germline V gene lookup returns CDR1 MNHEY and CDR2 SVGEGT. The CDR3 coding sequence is TGTGCCAGCAGGCCTTCCGGCCAAAACACTGAAGCTTTCTTT. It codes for CASRPSGQNTEAFF.

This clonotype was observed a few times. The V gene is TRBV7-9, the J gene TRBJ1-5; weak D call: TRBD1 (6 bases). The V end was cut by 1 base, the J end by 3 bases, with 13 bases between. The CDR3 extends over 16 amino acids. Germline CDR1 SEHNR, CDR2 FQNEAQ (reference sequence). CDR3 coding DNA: TGTGCCAGCAGCTTAGTGGCGGGGGCCCCCAATCAGCCCCAGCATTTT. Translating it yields CASSLVAGAPNQPQHF.

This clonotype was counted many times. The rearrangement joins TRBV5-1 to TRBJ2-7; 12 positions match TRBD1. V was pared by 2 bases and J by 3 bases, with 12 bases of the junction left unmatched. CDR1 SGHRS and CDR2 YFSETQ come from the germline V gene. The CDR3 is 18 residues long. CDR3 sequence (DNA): TGCGCCAGCAGCTTCGGGACAGGGGGCCCCGTTGGAGTCTACGAGCAGTACTTC. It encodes CASSFGTGGPVGVYEQYF. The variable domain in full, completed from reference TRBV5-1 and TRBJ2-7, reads KAGVTQTPRYLIKTRGQQVTLSCSPISGHRSVSWYQQTPGQGLQFLFEYFSETQRNKGNFPGRFSGRQFSNSRSEMNVSTLELGDSALYLCASSFGTGGPVGVYEQYFGPGTRLTVT.

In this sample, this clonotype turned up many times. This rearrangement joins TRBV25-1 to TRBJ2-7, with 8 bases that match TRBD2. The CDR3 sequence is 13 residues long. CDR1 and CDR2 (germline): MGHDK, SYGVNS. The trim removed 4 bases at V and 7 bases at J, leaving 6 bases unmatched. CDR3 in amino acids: CASSVTSVGEQYF. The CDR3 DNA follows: TGTGCCAGCAGTGTGACTAGCGTAGGGGAGCAGTACTTC.

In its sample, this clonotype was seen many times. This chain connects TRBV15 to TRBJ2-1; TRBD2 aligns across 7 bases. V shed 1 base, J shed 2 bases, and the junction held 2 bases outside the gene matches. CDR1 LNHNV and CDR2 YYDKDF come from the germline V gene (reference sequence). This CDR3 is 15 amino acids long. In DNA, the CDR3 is TGTGCCACCAGCAGAGGAGCGGGGACCTACAATGAGCAGTTCTTC. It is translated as CATSRGAGTYNEQFF.

The chain's CDR3 is CASNPGRDTYGYTF. CDR3 nucleotide sequence: TGTGCCAGCAACCCCGGACGGGACACTTATGGCTACACCTTC. The V gene is TRBV3-1, the J gene TRBJ1-2; maybe TRBD1 (6 bases). Germline-derived CDR1 and CDR2 are LGHDT and YNNKEL (reference sequence). Between the trimmed V and J ends, which lost 7 bases and 5 bases, there was a span of 17 bases. This CDR3 is built from 14 residues.